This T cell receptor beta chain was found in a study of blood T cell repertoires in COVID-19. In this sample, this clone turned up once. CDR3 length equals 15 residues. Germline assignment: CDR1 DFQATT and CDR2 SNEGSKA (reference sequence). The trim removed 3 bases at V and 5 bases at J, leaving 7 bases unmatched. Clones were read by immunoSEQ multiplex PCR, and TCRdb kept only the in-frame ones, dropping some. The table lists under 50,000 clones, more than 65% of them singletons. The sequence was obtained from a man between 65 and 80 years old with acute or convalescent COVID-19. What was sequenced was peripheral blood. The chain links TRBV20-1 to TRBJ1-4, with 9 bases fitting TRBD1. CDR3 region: CSASTGTGTNEKLFF. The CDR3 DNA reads TGCAGTGCTAGTACCGGGACAGGGACCAATGAAAAACTGTTTTTT.